One sample yielded the 7 T cell receptor beta chains listed below, sequenced in a study of identical twins. TCRdb reprocessed the 5' RACE reads via MiXCR and lists one record per CDR3 protein. The table shows 1.5 million to 2 million distinct CDR3 sequences, with about 32% occurring only once. The sample taken for sequencing was cord blood. Every receptor here comes from a newborn girl in good health.

The chain is built from TRBV5-1 and TRBJ2-7, with D possibly being TRBD1 or TRBD2 (5 bases each). V lost 2 bases, J lost 12 bases, and 18 bases lay in between. Germline V gene data show CDR1 as SGHRS and CDR2 as YFSETQ. This CDR3 is built from 13 residues. The CDR3 loop is CASSFGGRETRYF. Written as DNA, the CDR3 is TGCGCCAGCAGCTTTGGGGGAAGAGAGACCCGGTACTTC. Using reference TRBV5-1 and TRBJ2-7 for the parts outside the CDR3, the full variable domain is KAGVTQTPRYLIKTRGQQVTLSCSPISGHRSVSWYQQTPGQGLQFLFEYFSETQRNKGNFPGRFSGRQFSNSRSEMNVSTLELGDSALYLCASSFGGRETRYFGPGTRLTVT.

This clonotype occurred many times. The chain joins TRBV29-1 to TRBJ1-6; a possible D gene is TRBD1 (5 bases). The germline V gene has CDR1 SQVTM and CDR2 ANQGSEA. The V and J ends lost 4 bases and 7 bases respectively, with 8 bases between them. This CDR3 is 12 amino acids long. The DNA for the CDR3 is TGCAGCGTTGGGCAGGGAAATTCACCCCTCCACTTT. Amino acids: CSVGQGNSPLHF.

The chain combines TRBV12-3 or TRBV12-4 with TRBJ2-7; 7 bases line up with TRBD2. The CDR3 contains 16 residues. V was pared by 5 bases and J by 7 bases, with 17 bases of the junction left unmatched. CDR3 in DNA: TGTGCCAGCAGTCCCCCATTGTCTAGCGGCTTACATGAGCAGTACTTC. It yields the protein CASSPPLSSGLHEQYF.

This clonotype occurred a few times. V usage is TRBV5-5 and J usage is TRBJ2-7; D assignment may be TRBD1 or TRBD2 (5 bases each). Germline CDR1 SGHKS, CDR2 YYEKEE (reference sequence). This CDR3 is 14 amino acids long. Trimming pared 4 bases from V and 2 bases from J, leaving 13 bases between. In DNA, the CDR3 is TGTGCCAGCAGCCGGGACGCCTGGACCTACGAGCAGTACTTC. This translates into CASSRDAWTYEQYF.

The chain joins TRBV3-1 to TRBJ2-5; D is unclear. The CDR3 runs to 18 residues. The ends were cut back, 0 bases at V and 3 bases at J, with 20 bases in the middle. CDR1 is LGHDT and CDR2 is YNNKEL in the germline V gene (reference sequence). CDR3 sequence (DNA): TGTGCCAGCAGCCAAGAAGGAATTTTGAGGACGACCAAAGAGACCCAGTACTTC. Translated, it gives CASSQEGILRTTKETQYF.

The chain joins TRBV20-1 to TRBJ2-1; possibly TRBD2 for D (5 bases). The CDR3 totals 15 residues. Trimming shortened V by 6 bases and J by 7 bases, and 22 bases separated the two germline ends. Germline assignment: CDR1 DFQATT and CDR2 SNEGSKA (reference sequence). This CDR3 reads CSARHLTKGLNEQFF. CDR3 sequence (DNA): TGCAGTGCCAGGCACCTGACTAAGGGATTAAATGAGCAGTTCTTC.

This clonotype was counted a single time. The chain employs TRBV28 and TRBJ2-2, with D uncertain. The germline V gene encodes CDR1 MDHEN and CDR2 SYDVKM. CDR3 length: 16 residues. Trimming pared 3 bases from V and 0 bases from J, leaving 11 bases between. The CDR3 loop reads CASSFGQFANTGELFF. CDR3 DNA sequence: TGTGCCAGCAGTTTTGGGCAGTTCGCGAACACCGGGGAGCTGTTTTTT.